These 20 T cell receptor beta chains were sequenced from one sample in a study of CD8+ T cells in alopecia areata (dated by TCRdb to about 2018). Receptor libraries were prepared by the immunoSEQ multiplex PCR assay. To provide template for TCR sequencing, every sample had RNA extracted and reverse transcribed into cDNA. Sourced from immuneACCESS, this table was stored by TCRdb with only in-frame sequences that have V and J called. A share of the clones is absent; for the studies checked, an unresolved V gene accounts for under half, and the remainder has no known explanation. In this sample the table shows some 98,000 clones, around 60% of which occur a single time. Roughly 16% of the sample comes from the top ten. The time point label for this specimen denotes: 4 weeks on oral tofacitinib. The treatment or condition label, read with the paper, signifies: oral pan-JAK inhibitor, 5-10 mg twice daily.

The sequences come from CD8+ T cells sorted from blood, collected at week 4, from a patient treated with tofacitinib. The source of these receptors is a human donor with alopecia areata.

This clone showed up just a few times. The chain employs TRBV7-9 and TRBJ1-2; D remains ambiguous. Germline-derived CDR1 and CDR2 are SEHNR and FQNEAQ (reference sequence). CDR3 length: 16 amino acids. The V end was cut by 0 bases, the J end by 3 bases, with 14 bases between. CDR3 region: CASSLASEDYHYGYTF. In DNA, the CDR3 is TGTGCCAGCAGCTTAGCTTCGGAGGACTATCACTATGGCTACACCTTC.

V usage is TRBV7-9 and J usage is TRBJ1-2; weak D call: TRBD1 (6 bases). From germline, CDR1 is SEHNR and CDR2 FQNEAQ (reference sequence). This CDR3 comprises 16 residues. V gave up 3 bases and J gave up 5 bases, with 19 bases separating them. The CDR3 coding sequence is TGTGCCAGCAGCTTCACCTCAACTGACAGGTTATATGGCTACACCTTC. This encodes CASSFTSTDRLYGYTF.

This sequence joins TRBV11-3 and TRBJ2-3; 12 bases map to TRBD2. Trimming cost V 5 bases and J 8 bases; bases outside gene matches: 11. The CDR3 extends over 16 amino acids. The germline V gene encodes CDR1 SGHNT and CDR2 YENEEA. CDR3: CASSPRTSGELSTQYF. The CDR3 DNA reads TGTGCCAGCAGCCCCCGGACTAGCGGGGAGTTAAGTACGCAGTATTTT.

J is TRBJ2-7 and V is TRBV2; D possibly corresponds to TRBD2 (5 bases). V was trimmed by 8 bases and J by 4 bases, leaving 18 bases between them. Germline V gene lookup returns CDR1 SNHLY and CDR2 FYNNEI. The CDR3 runs 14 residues. The CDR3 is CASRAMLAWYEQYF. DNA for the CDR3: TGTGCCAGCCGAGCAATGCTAGCTTGGTACGAGCAGTACTTC.

This chain links TRBV15 with TRBJ2-6; a weak D match, TRBD2 (5 bases). Germline V gives CDR1 LNHNV, CDR2 YYDKDF (reference sequence). CDR3 length equals 20 residues. Trimming stripped 0 bases from V and 0 bases from J, with 18 bases between. The CDR3 here is CATSRDDGIGSDSGANVLTF. The CDR3 DNA reads TGTGCCACCAGCAGAGATGACGGGATCGGCAGTGACTCTGGGGCCAACGTCCTGACTTTC. Drawing the rest from reference TRBV15 and TRBJ2-6, the complete variable domain is DAMVIQNPRYQVTQFGKPVTLSCSQTLNHNVMYWYQQKSSQAPKLLFHYYDKDFNNEADTPDNFQSRRPNTSFCFLDIRSPGLGDTAMYLCATSRDDGIGSDSGANVLTFGAGSRLTVL.

The V call is TRBV5-1, the J call TRBJ2-5; 9 bases are a match to TRBD1. The ends lost 4 bases at V and 2 bases at J; junction bases unmatched: 3. This CDR3 is 14 amino acids long. Germline V gene sequence: CDR1 SGHRS, CDR2 YFSETQ. As DNA, the CDR3 is TGCGCCAGCAGCACTGGACAGGGGCAAGAGACCCAGTACTTC. Amino acids: CASSTGQGQETQYF. Filled out from reference TRBV5-1 and TRBJ2-5, the complete variable domain reads KAGVTQTPRYLIKTRGQQVTLSCSPISGHRSVSWYQQTPGQGLQFLFEYFSETQRNKGNFPGRFSGRQFSNSRSEMNVSTLELGDSALYLCASSTGQGQETQYFGPGTRLLVL.

V gene TRBV15 combines with J gene TRBJ1-5; D call uncertain. CDR1 is LNHNV, CDR2 YYDKDF, per germline (reference sequence). V dropped 4 bases and J dropped 0 bases, with 7 bases sitting between them. This CDR3 region has 14 residues. This CDR3 is CATSTGYSNQPQHF. Here the CDR3 DNA reads TGTGCCACCAGCACGGGATATAGCAATCAGCCCCAGCATTTT.

This chain connects TRBV4-1 to TRBJ2-1, with D possibly TRBD2 on 6 matching bases. V lost 4 bases and J 3 bases, leaving 16 bases between the germline ends. CDR1 and CDR2 from the germline V gene are MGHRA and YSYEKL. This CDR3 comprises 16 residues. CDR3 amino acids: CASSPSDRDFYNEQFF. Here the CDR3 DNA reads TGCGCCAGCAGCCCGTCCGATCGGGACTTCTACAATGAGCAGTTCTTC.

There are a few counts of this clone. The chain combines TRBV5-1 with TRBJ2-7; 8 bases fit TRBD1. The CDR3 totals 15 residues. Germline CDR1 is SGHRS and CDR2 is YFSETQ. Trimming at V came to 2 bases and at J to 5 bases, leaving 9 bases not matched to a gene. Here the CDR3 DNA reads TGCGCCAGCAGCTTTGGACAGGGCGAGGGGGACGAGCAGTACTTC. It translates to CASSFGQGEGDEQYF.

The chain combines TRBV5-1 with TRBJ2-3; the D is unclear. V was shortened by 3 bases and J by 0 bases, with 14 bases between the two germline ends. This CDR3 contains 16 residues. The V gene's germline CDR1 is SGHRS and CDR2 YFSETQ. The CDR3 region has the DNA TGCGCCAGCAGCTCCCTTCCGGCATTTAGCACAGATACGCAGTATTTT. Its protein product is CASSSLPAFSTDTQYF.

The V gene is TRBV7-2, the J gene TRBJ2-5; TRBD1 matches 9 bases. The J call may not be correct, given that the DNA end is closer to TRBJ2-7. Germline V gene data show CDR1 as SGHTA and CDR2 as FQGNSA. The CDR3 consists of 15 residues. The CDR3 protein is CASTITGGLSGEQYF. Written as DNA, the CDR3 is TGTGCCAGCACCATAACAGGGGGCCTGAGCGGCGAGCAGTACTTC.

This chain uses TRBV4-3 with TRBJ2-7, with TRBD1 identical over 9 bases. Germline CDR1 LGHNA, CDR2 YSLEER. Losses at the gene ends were 2 bases for V and 0 bases for J; bases not matched to a gene: 8. The CDR3 has 17 residues. As DNA, the CDR3 is TGCGCCAGCAGCCAACTATACGACAGGGGGGTCTCCTACGAGCAGTACTTC. This gives the protein CASSQLYDRGVSYEQYF.

The table lists this clone with a few counts. In nucleotides, the CDR3 is TGTGCCAGCAGTTTTCTGGGGGACATAGGGCTTAACTATGGCTACACCTTC. It specifies CASSFLGDIGLNYGYTF. The genes are TRBV27 and TRBJ1-2; TRBD1 is a possible D gene (6 bases). This CDR3 contains 17 residues. Germline CDR1 MNHEY, CDR2 SMNVEV (reference sequence). V was pared by 3 bases and J by 1 base, with 18 bases between.

The rearrangement joins TRBV30 to TRBJ1-2, with D perhaps matching TRBD1 (5 bases). V lost 3 bases to trimming and J lost 5 bases, with 10 bases between them. Germline V gene lookup returns CDR1 GTSNPN and CDR2 SVGIG (reference sequence). The CDR3 has 12 residues. The CDR3 spells CAWRDSRYGYTF. CDR3 coding DNA: TGTGCCTGGAGAGACAGCAGATATGGCTACACCTTC.

The V and J genes are TRBV27 and TRBJ1-1, with TRBD1 matching 7 bases. This CDR3 spans 13 amino acids. With V trimmed by 7 bases and J by 3 bases, 5 bases remained unmatched. Germline values: CDR1 MNHEY, CDR2 SMNVEV (reference sequence). The CDR3 sequence is CASTGTEHTEAFF. In DNA, the CDR3 is TGTGCCAGCACCGGGACAGAACACACTGAAGCTTTCTTT.

This clone appeared a single time. This rearrangement joins TRBV13 to TRBJ2-3; 8 bases line up with TRBD1. There are 16 residues in the CDR3. Losses at the gene ends were 5 bases for V and 1 base for J; bases not matched to a gene: 8. CDR1 and CDR2 from the germline V gene are PRHDT and FYEKMQ (reference sequence). CDR3 protein: CASSPTDRARTDTQYF. CDR3 nucleotide sequence: TGTGCCAGCAGCCCCACGGACAGGGCCCGCACAGATACGCAGTATTTT.

This clone has more than one count but fewer than ten. This rearrangement joins TRBV7-9 to TRBJ2-3; D tentatively reads TRBD1 or TRBD2 (5 bases each). Germline assignment: CDR1 SEHNR and CDR2 FQNEAQ (reference sequence). V was clipped by 0 bases and J by 5 bases, with 15 bases between them. CDR3 length: 16 residues. The chain's CDR3 is CASSLARGLELDTQYF. In DNA, the CDR3 is TGTGCCAGCAGCTTAGCGAGGGGCCTAGAGCTAGATACGCAGTATTTT.

The rearrangement uses TRBV4-1 and TRBJ2-7, with 7 bases that match TRBD1. Trimming took 0 bases from V and 6 from J; bases not matched to a gene: 23. The V gene's germline CDR1 is MGHRA and CDR2 YSYEKL. The CDR3 is 20 amino acids. This CDR3 is CASSQDTSPMTGMYSGEQYF. CDR3 coding DNA: TGCGCCAGCAGCCAAGATACCAGCCCCATGACAGGGATGTATTCGGGCGAGCAGTACTTC.

This rearrangement joins TRBV5-4 to TRBJ1-1; TRBD1 is a possible D gene (5 bases). The CDR3 covers 13 residues. V was cut by 1 base and J by 5 bases, with 9 bases left in between. Germline CDR1 and CDR2: SGHNT and YYREEE (reference sequence). DNA for the CDR3: TGTGCCAGCAGCTTGTTTGGGGGTACTGAAGCTTTCTTT. This codes for CASSLFGGTEAFF.

The chain has TRBV27 and TRBJ2-1, with 9 bases fitting TRBD2. Losses at the gene ends were 5 bases for V and 10 bases for J; bases not matched to a gene: 6. Looked up from germline, CDR1 is MNHEY and CDR2 is SMNVEV (reference sequence). There are 13 residues in the CDR3. The CDR3 DNA sequence: TGTGCCAGCAGTACTGGCGGGGGGGCCGAGCAGTTCTTC. Protein product: CASSTGGGAEQFF.